This record covers a single T cell receptor beta chain. Its antigen remains unknown. This sample stems from a study of cytotoxic CD8 clonotypes in ibrutinib-treated CLL. Sequencing used immunoSEQ multiplex PCR; TCRdb keeps in-frame clones, though not all of them. The data hold about 310,000 clones, with almost 80% observed a single time. The CDR3 extends over 15 amino acids. From germline, CDR1 is MGHDK and CDR2 SYGVNS. The V gene end was trimmed by 7 bases and the J gene end by 4 bases; junction bases not matched to a gene: 8. Study results and caveats: Clonotypes that were public were uncommon, and they contracted or stayed stable on treatment.

The sequencing here drew on PBMCs, taken before ibrutinib treatment. The rearrangement uses TRBV25-1 and TRBJ1-3, with TRBD1 matching 9 bases. The clonotype comes from a human donor with chronic lymphocytic leukemia. The CDR3 spells CASIPRGQGGNTIYF. The CDR3 nucleotides are TGTGCCAGCATTCCCCGGGGACAGGGAGGAAACACCATATATTTT.